These 20 T cell receptor beta chains originate from one sample sequenced in a study of spatial heterogeneity in lung cancer. Time point specified: sample taken at primary tumor resection. TCRdb fed the 5' RACE reads into MiXCR, producing one record per CDR3 protein. The sample lists fewer than 18,000 distinct CDR3 sequences; 3.6% were seen once. Sequenced material: normal lung tissue next to the tumor, taken at surgery. These receptors were obtained from a male donor with early-stage non-small cell lung cancer.

In this sample, this clonotype turned up many times. This beta chain is a stray sequence in a library constructed for alpha chains; its clone size is not meaningful. The gene calls are TRBV3-1 and TRBJ2-3; no clear D gene. The CDR3 has 12 amino acids. Germline loops: CDR1 LGHDT, CDR2 YNNKEL (reference sequence). The V gene lost 4 bases and the J gene lost 5 bases, with 7 bases spanning the gap. The CDR3 loop is CASSPAVDTQYF. CDR3 sequence (DNA): TGTGCCAGCAGCCCCGCGGTAGATACGCAGTATTTT.

This clonotype was counted ten times or more. This beta chain is a stray sequence in a library constructed for alpha chains; its clone size is not meaningful. The chain uses TRBV3-1 and TRBJ2-7, with D possibly being TRBD1 (6 bases). CDR1 and CDR2 (germline): LGHDT, YNNKEL (reference sequence). This CDR3 region has 12 residues. The V end lost 3 bases, the J end lost 7 bases, and 10 bases lay between the germline ends. The CDR3 loop is CASSHTGKEQYF. DNA for the CDR3: TGTGCCAGCAGCCATACAGGGAAAGAGCAGTACTTC.

This clonotype was observed at least ten times. Found in a library prepared for alpha chains, this beta chain is an off-target read, and its abundance has little meaning. V gene TRBV3-1 combines with J gene TRBJ1-1, with a tentative D call TRBD1 (5 bases). Germline-derived CDR1 and CDR2 are LGHDT and YNNKEL (reference sequence). The CDR3 runs to 13 residues. The ends were cut back, 6 bases at V and 1 base at J, with 9 bases in the middle. The CDR3 coding sequence is TGTGCCAGCAGTCCGACAGAGAACACTGAAGCTTTCTTT. It is translated as CASSPTENTEAFF.

This clonotype was picked up many times. The library was prepared for alpha chains; this beta chain is a stray read, so its frequency means little. The genes are TRBV3-1 and TRBJ1-2; no firm D call. The ends were cut back, 0 bases at V and 2 bases at J, with 7 bases in the middle. The CDR3 spans 14 residues. Per the germline V gene, CDR1 is LGHDT and CDR2 is YNNKEL (reference sequence). In DNA, the CDR3 is TGTGCCAGCAGCCAAGAGGTGGCCAACTATGGCTACACCTTC. This sequence encodes CASSQEVANYGYTF. Complete variable domain (other parts from reference TRBV3-1 and TRBJ1-2): DTAVSQTPKYLVTQMGNDKSIKCEQNLGHDTMYWYKQDSKKFLKIMFSYNNKELIINETVPNRFSPKSPDKAHLNLHINSLELGDSAVYFCASSQEVANYGYTFGSGTRLTVV.

In this sample, this clonotype turned up a few times. Since the library was made to target alpha chains, this beta chain is a stray read and its abundance is not meaningful. J is TRBJ1-2 and V is TRBV30; 7 bases are shared with TRBD1. The V segment lost 0 bases and the J segment 6 bases; nucleotides outside the gene matches: 4. CDR3 size: 13 residues. Germline V lookup: CDR1 GTSNPN, CDR2 SVGIG (reference sequence). The chain's CDR3 is CAWSVQGNHGYTF. For the CDR3, the DNA is TGTGCCTGGAGTGTACAGGGGAACCATGGCTACACCTTC.

This clonotype was observed many times. This beta chain turned up in a library designed for alpha chains; as an off-target read, its abundance says little. V gene TRBV4-1 combines with J gene TRBJ2-5; 12 bases are a match to TRBD2. The CDR3 has 15 amino acids. The J segment lost 5 bases and the V segment lost 6 bases, leaving 7 bases of the junction unmatched. Germline lookup yields CDR1 MGHRA and CDR2 YSYEKL. The CDR3 nucleotides are TGCGCCAGCAGTCCCCTAGCGGGAGGGCCGGAGACCCAGTACTTC. Amino acid sequence: CASSPLAGGPETQYF.

This clonotype is medium-sized within its sample. Little can be read into the size of this beta chain, an off-target read in a library designed for alpha chains. The CDR3 DNA reads as TGTGCCAGCAGGCCAACTAGCAATCAGCCCCAGCATTTT. Translating gives CASRPTSNQPQHF. V gene TRBV7-2 combines with J gene TRBJ1-5; no definite D call. Germline V gene sequence: CDR1 SGHTA, CDR2 FQGNSA. Trimming shortened V by 6 bases and J by 0 bases, and 6 bases separated the two germline ends. This CDR3 is 13 amino acids long.

This clonotype was counted many times. The library was prepared for alpha chains; this beta chain is a stray read, so its frequency means little. The V call is TRBV24-1, the J call TRBJ2-1, with 8 bases lining up with TRBD2. Germline lookup yields CDR1 KGHDR and CDR2 SFDVKD. The CDR3 is 16 amino acids. J lost 5 bases, V lost 3 bases, and 8 bases had no gene match. CDR3 sequence: CATSDLRLARNNEQFF. The CDR3 DNA sequence: TGTGCCACCAGTGATCTACGACTAGCGAGAAACAATGAGCAGTTCTTC.

Ten or more counts support this clonotype. In a library made to pick up alpha chains, this beta chain is a stray read with a size that means little. The rearrangement joins TRBV29-1 to TRBJ1-1; 8 bases line up with TRBD1. V was pared by 6 bases and J by 4 bases, with 10 bases of the junction left unmatched. In germline, CDR1 is SQVTM, CDR2 ANQGSEA. The CDR3 extends over 14 amino acids. The CDR3 here is CSVHGQGRGTEAFF. The CDR3 DNA follows: TGCAGCGTGCACGGACAGGGACGGGGCACTGAAGCTTTCTTT.

Relative to its sample, this clonotype is medium-sized. This beta chain came through as a stray read in a library set up for alpha chains, and its size says little. V is TRBV6-1 and J is TRBJ1-5; D uncertain. The CDR3 extends over 15 amino acids. The germline V and J ends were trimmed by 9 bases and 0 bases, with 15 bases remaining between them. Germline V CDR1 and CDR2: MNHNS, SASEGT. CDR3 loop: CASLWTADSNQPQHF. CDR3 coding DNA: TGTGCCAGTTTATGGACGGCCGATAGCAATCAGCCCCAGCATTTT.

By sample share, this clonotype is medium-sized (0.01 to 0.1%). This beta chain turned up in a library designed for alpha chains; as an off-target read, its abundance says little. The genes are TRBV28 and TRBJ1-5; possibly TRBD1 for D (6 bases). Germline lookup yields CDR1 MDHEN and CDR2 SYDVKM. Trimming cost V 6 bases and J 0 bases, with 9 bases left between them. The CDR3 is 14 residues long. DNA for the CDR3: TGTGCCAGCAGACTACAGGGTAGCAATCAGCCCCAGCATTTT. Translating gives CASRLQGSNQPQHF.

This clonotype was counted many times. This beta chain turned up in a library designed for alpha chains; as an off-target read, its abundance says little. This chain joins TRBV5-6 and TRBJ1-1; possibly TRBD1 for D (5 bases). The CDR3 has 15 residues. V shed 5 bases and J shed 1 base, with 15 bases lying between them. CDR1 and CDR2 (germline): SGHDT, YYEEEE. In DNA, the CDR3 is TGTGCCAGCAGGGAGACGGGACGCAGGAACACTGAAGCTTTCTTT. Protein: CASRETGRRNTEAFF.

This clonotype has a count of ten or more. This beta chain came through as a stray read in a library set up for alpha chains, and its size says little. The chain carries TRBV6-1 and TRBJ2-7; 9 bases map to TRBD1. CDR1 is MNHNS and CDR2 is SASEGT in the germline V gene. The CDR3 consists of 15 residues. J gave up 6 bases and V 1 base, and 7 bases lay outside the gene matches. The CDR3 protein is CASSEGGQGSGEQYF. CDR3 coding DNA: TGTGCCAGCAGTGAAGGGGGACAGGGTTCAGGCGAGCAGTACTTC.

This clonotype was seen many times. Because the library targeted alpha chains, this beta chain is an off-target read whose size means little. V gene TRBV12-3 or TRBV12-4 combines with J gene TRBJ1-3; D perhaps matches TRBD1 (6 bases). The CDR3 runs 14 residues. V lost 6 bases, J lost 4 bases, and 13 bases lay in between. DNA for the CDR3: TGTGCCAGCAGCCCCGGGGGGCGCGGAAACACCATATATTTT. Protein sequence: CASSPGGRGNTIYF.

This clonotype showed up many times. For a library built for alpha chains, this beta chain is a stray read; little rests on its size. V gene TRBV4-1 combines with J gene TRBJ2-7, with 9 bases lining up with TRBD1. The CDR3 is 16 residues long. Trimming took 0 bases from V and 6 from J; bases not matched to a gene: 9. CDR1 MGHRA and CDR2 YSYEKL come from the germline V gene. In DNA form, the CDR3 reads TGCGCCAGCAGCCAAGAATTGAGACAGGGGGTGGTCGAGCAGTACTTC. Amino acids: CASSQELRQGVVEQYF.

The table lists this clonotype with many counts. This beta chain represents an off-target read in a library built for alpha chains; its size is of limited meaning. The chain links TRBV20-1 to TRBJ2-5; 10 bases are shared with TRBD1. V shed 5 bases, J shed 4 bases, and the junction held 4 bases outside the gene matches. The CDR3 runs 13 residues. The germline V gene encodes CDR1 DFQATT and CDR2 SNEGSKA (reference sequence). Here the CDR3 DNA reads TGCAGTGCTTACGGACAGGGGGGAGAGACCCAGTACTTC. Protein sequence: CSAYGQGGETQYF.

This clonotype has a single count. For a library built for alpha chains, this beta chain is a stray read; little rests on its size. The rearrangement links TRBV6-6 to TRBJ2-2; the D gene is possibly TRBD1 (6 bases). Trimming took 7 bases from V and 7 from J, leaving 13 bases between them. The CDR3 sequence is 13 residues long. Per the germline V gene, CDR1 is MNHNY and CDR2 is SVGAGI (reference sequence). The CDR3, as DNA: TGTGCCAGCATAGGGCGAGGGGGCGGGGAGCTGTTTTTT. This sequence encodes CASIGRGGGELFF.

The table lists this clonotype with many counts. This beta chain represents an off-target read in a library built for alpha chains; its size is of limited meaning. This chain uses TRBV14 with TRBJ2-2; tentative D call: TRBD2 (6 bases). From germline, CDR1 is SGHDN and CDR2 FVKESK. V was cut by 0 bases and J by 5 bases, with 13 bases left in between. The CDR3 sequence is 16 residues long. CDR3: CASSQEGGKPTGELFF. The CDR3 coding sequence is TGTGCCAGCAGCCAAGAGGGCGGGAAGCCTACCGGGGAGCTGTTTTTT.

Ten or more counts support this clonotype. Because this beta chain is a stray read in a library intended to capture alpha chains, its abundance should not be given much weight. V gene TRBV15 combines with J gene TRBJ1-1, with D perhaps TRBD1 (6 bases). The CDR3 length is 17 residues. Per the germline V gene, CDR1 is LNHNV and CDR2 is YYDKDF (reference sequence). V lost 1 base to trimming and J lost 0 bases, with 15 bases between them. The CDR3 sequence is CATSRVVQGPLNTEAFF. The CDR3 DNA reads TGTGCCACCAGCAGAGTGGTACAGGGACCTTTGAACACTGAAGCTTTCTTT.

This clonotype was picked up many times. Being off target in a library aimed at alpha chains, this beta chain has a size of little meaning. CDR3 loop: CSAPRRGGTEAFF. CDR3 bases: TGCAGTGCTCCCCGCAGGGGCGGCACTGAAGCTTTCTTT. The gene calls are TRBV20-1 and TRBJ1-1, with a tentative D call TRBD1 (6 bases). Germline V gene data show CDR1 as DFQATT and CDR2 as SNEGSKA (reference sequence). The CDR3 has 13 residues. The germline V and J ends were trimmed by 5 bases and 4 bases, with 14 bases remaining between them.